Described below is a single TCR beta chain sequence and its context. TCRdb's copy holds only in-frame clones and misses some; the assay was immunoSEQ multiplex PCR. The table has about 120,000 clones, approximately 91% seen once. From germline, CDR1 is SEHNR and CDR2 FQNEAQ (reference sequence). The CDR3 consists of 16 residues. Between the trimmed V and J ends, which lost 0 bases and 1 base, there was a span of 9 bases. This sample was included in a study of T cell responses to AZD1222 COVID-19 vaccine. The specimen was peripheral blood, collected 28 days after the second AZD1222 dose. This TCR derives from an adult who received the AZD1222 COVID-19 vaccine. The chain carries TRBV7-9 and TRBJ2-2, with D maybe TRBD1 (5 bases). CDR3 loop: CASSLAGDRNTGELFF. The CDR3 coding sequence is TGTGCCAGCAGCTTAGCCGGAGACAGGAACACCGGGGAGCTGTTTTTT.